The present T cell receptor (beta chain) was sequenced within a study of cytomegalovirus exposure and HLA in healthy donors. The germline V gene encodes CDR1 MNHEY and CDR2 SMNVEV (reference sequence). This CDR3 comprises 15 residues. Trimming removed 2 bases from V and 7 bases from J, with 12 bases in between. Sampled while nominally healthy, donors likely had unrecorded immune exposures. In the case of this clone: Other nucleotide sequences from this sample produce the same CDR3.

The study ran its PCR with 60 Vbeta and 13 Jbeta primers. Repertoires were generated with immunoSEQ multiplex PCR, while TCRdb's copy carries only in-frame clones and drops some. The table shows approximately 170,000 clones, with 75% to 85% occurring only once. The gene calls are TRBV27 and TRBJ1-6; a weak D match, TRBD1 (5 bases). Sequencing was done on a sample of PBMCs. This receptor was obtained from a woman in her forties or fifties in good health and CMV-seronegative. The CDR3 nucleotides read TGTGCCAGCAGTTTAAGGGGAGGGCCCAATTCACCCCTCCACTTT. Amino acids: CASSLRGGPNSPLHF.